The 4 T cell receptor beta chains presented below share a single source sample, sequenced in a study of follicular helper T cells after annual influenza vaccination (dated by TCRdb to about 2017). Libraries were made using the immunoSEQ multiplex PCR assay. This immuneACCESS table, as held by TCRdb, lists in-frame sequences with V and J called but not all clones. Of the missing ones, under half trace to an unresolved V gene in checked studies; the others have no known cause. The sample contains around 8,000 clones, 75% to 85% of them found a single time. The top ten constitute approximately 0.98% of the sample. In light of the paper, this sample's time point label describes: 2014-2015 season, pre-vaccination. The source material was CXCR5+ CD38- circulating T follicular helper cells from blood, sampled on the day of influenza vaccination. Explained via the paper, the cell subset or site label denotes: circulating Tfh, non-naive CD4+CXCR5+PD-1+ (ICOS+CD38+ or ICOS-CD38-). These receptors were taken from an adult who received the influenza vaccine.

In its sample, this clone was seen a few times. V is TRBV7-6 and J is TRBJ2-1; D unresolved. This CDR3 region has 14 residues. CDR1 and CDR2 from the germline V gene are SGHVS and FNYEAQ. Trimming removed 1 base from V and 5 bases from J, with 9 bases in between. CDR3 in DNA: TGTGCCAGCAGCTTAGGACTTGGGGACAATGAGCAGTTCTTC. It codes for CASSLGLGDNEQFF.

This rearrangement joins TRBV4-3 to TRBJ2-7; no clear D gene. Germline V gene lookup returns CDR1 LGHNA and CDR2 YSLEER. V was clipped by 1 base and J by 4 bases, with 11 bases between them. The CDR3 runs to 14 residues. The CDR3 here is CASSQAPGVYEQYF. Written as DNA, the CDR3 is TGCGCCAGCAGCCAAGCCCCCGGAGTTTACGAGCAGTACTTC.

Details on this clone: One end of the junction varies from germline; a read error may be responsible. The chain combines TRBV7-9 with TRBJ2-2, with 9 bases matching TRBD2. CDR3 size: 15 residues. CDR1 and CDR2 (germline): SEHNR, FQNEAQ (reference sequence). DNA of the CDR3: TGTGCCACCGACTCGGGGACTAGCAACATCGGGGAGCTGTTTTTT. This translates into CATDSGTSNIGELFF.

The J gene is TRBJ2-2, the V gene TRBV5-4; TRBD1 is a possible D gene (6 bases). From germline, CDR1 is SGHNT and CDR2 YYREEE (reference sequence). Trimming took off 4 bases at V and 0 bases at J, with 13 bases between the two ends. CDR3 size: 16 residues. The CDR3 reads CASSKNRDTNTGELFF. CDR3 coding DNA: TGTGCCAGCAGCAAAAACCGGGACACGAACACCGGGGAGCTGTTTTTT.